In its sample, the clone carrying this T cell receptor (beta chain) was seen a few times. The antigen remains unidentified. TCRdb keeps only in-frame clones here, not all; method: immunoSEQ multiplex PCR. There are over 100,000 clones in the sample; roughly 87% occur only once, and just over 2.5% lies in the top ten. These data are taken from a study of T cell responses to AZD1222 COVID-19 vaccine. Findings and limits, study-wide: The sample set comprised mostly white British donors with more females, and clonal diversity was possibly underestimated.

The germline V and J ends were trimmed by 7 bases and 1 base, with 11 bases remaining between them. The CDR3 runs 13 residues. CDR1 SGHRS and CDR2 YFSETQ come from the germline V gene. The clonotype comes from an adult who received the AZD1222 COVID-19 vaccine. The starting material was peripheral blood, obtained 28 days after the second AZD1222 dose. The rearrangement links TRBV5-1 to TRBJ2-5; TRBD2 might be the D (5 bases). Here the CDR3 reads CASDGGSQETQYF. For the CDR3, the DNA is TGCGCCAGCGACGGAGGCAGCCAAGAGACCCAGTACTTC.